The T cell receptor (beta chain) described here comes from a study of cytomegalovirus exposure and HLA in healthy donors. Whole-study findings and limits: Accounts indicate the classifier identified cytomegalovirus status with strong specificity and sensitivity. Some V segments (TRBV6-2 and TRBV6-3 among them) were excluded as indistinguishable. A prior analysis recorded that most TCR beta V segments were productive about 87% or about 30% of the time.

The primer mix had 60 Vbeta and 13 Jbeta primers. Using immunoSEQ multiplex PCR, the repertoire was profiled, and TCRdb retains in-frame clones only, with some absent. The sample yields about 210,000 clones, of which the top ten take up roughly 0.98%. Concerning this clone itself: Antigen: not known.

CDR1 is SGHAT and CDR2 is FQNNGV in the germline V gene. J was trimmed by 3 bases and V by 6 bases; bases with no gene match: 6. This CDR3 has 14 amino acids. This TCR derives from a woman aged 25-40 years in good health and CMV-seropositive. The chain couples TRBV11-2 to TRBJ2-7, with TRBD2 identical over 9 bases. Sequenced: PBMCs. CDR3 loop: CASRISGRIYEQYF. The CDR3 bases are TGTGCCAGCAGGATTAGCGGGAGAATCTACGAGCAGTACTTC. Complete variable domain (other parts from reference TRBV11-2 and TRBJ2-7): EAGVAQSPRYKIIEKRQSVAFWCNPISGHATLYWYQQILGQGPKLLIQFQNNGVVDDSQLPKDRFSAERLKGVDSTLKIQPAKLEDSAVYLCASRISGRIYEQYFGPGTRLTVT.